This TCR beta chain was found in a study of cytomegalovirus exposure and HLA in healthy donors. Whole-study results and caveats: The dataset shows that most TCR sequences were rare, while some public TCRs occurred in many donors. Investigators reported 150 to 200 TCR beta chains as tied to cytomegalovirus.

Separation from the approximately 720-subject first cohort characterized the approximately 130-subject validation cohort, to which the donors belonged. TCRdb keeps only in-frame clones here, not all; method: immunoSEQ multiplex PCR. The sample has 200,000 to 250,000 clones; 87% are singletons. V dropped 0 bases and J dropped 2 bases, with 16 bases sitting between them. The CDR3 has 17 amino acids. Per germline, CDR1 KGHSH and CDR2 LQKENI. Notes on this clone: Its antigen remains unknown.

The clonotype comes from a man between 18 and 29 years old in good health and CMV-seropositive. The genes are TRBV18 and TRBJ1-2; D perhaps matches TRBD1 (6 bases). The sequencing input was PBMCs. The DNA of the CDR3 is TGTGCCAGCTCACCACCGGCCTCGGACAGTCTGAACTATGGCTACACCTTC. Protein sequence: CASSPPASDSLNYGYTF.